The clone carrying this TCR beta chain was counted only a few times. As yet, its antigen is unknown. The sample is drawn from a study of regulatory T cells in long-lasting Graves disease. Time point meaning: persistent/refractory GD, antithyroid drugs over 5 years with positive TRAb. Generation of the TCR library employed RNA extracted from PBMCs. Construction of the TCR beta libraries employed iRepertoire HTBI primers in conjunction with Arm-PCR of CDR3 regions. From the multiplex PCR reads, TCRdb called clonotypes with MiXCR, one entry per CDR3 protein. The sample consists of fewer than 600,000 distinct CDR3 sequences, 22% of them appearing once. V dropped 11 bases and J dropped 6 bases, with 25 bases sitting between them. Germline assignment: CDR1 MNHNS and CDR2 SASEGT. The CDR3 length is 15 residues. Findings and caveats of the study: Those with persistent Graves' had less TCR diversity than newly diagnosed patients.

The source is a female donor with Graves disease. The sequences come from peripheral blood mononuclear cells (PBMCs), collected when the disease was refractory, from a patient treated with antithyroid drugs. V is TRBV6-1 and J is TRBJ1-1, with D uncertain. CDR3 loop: CAATRPETDGPEAFF. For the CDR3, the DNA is TGTGCCGCAACCCGTCCGGAGACGGATGGGCCTGAAGCTTTCTTT.